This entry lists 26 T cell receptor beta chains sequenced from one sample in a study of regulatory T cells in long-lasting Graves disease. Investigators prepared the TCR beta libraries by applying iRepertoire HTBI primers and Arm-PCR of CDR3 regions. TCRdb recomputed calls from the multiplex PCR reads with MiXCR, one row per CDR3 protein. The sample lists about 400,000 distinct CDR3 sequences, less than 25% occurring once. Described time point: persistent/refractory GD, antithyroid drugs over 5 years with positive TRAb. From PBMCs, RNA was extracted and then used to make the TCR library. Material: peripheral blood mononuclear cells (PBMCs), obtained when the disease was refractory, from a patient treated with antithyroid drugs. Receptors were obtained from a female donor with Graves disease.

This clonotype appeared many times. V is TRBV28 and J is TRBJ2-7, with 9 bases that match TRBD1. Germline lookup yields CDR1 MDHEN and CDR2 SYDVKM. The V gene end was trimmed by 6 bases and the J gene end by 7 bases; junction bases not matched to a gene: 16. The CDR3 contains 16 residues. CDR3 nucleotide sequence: TGTGCCAGCAGCTATGGGACCTCACAGGGGGCGGGTGAGCAGTACTTC. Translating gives CASSYGTSQGAGEQYF.

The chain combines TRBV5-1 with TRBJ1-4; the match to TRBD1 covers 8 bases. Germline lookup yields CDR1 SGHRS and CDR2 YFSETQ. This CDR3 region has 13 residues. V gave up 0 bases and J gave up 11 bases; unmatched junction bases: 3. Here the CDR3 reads CASSLDGQGKLFF. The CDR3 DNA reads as TGCGCCAGCAGCTTGGATGGACAGGGTAAACTGTTTTTT.

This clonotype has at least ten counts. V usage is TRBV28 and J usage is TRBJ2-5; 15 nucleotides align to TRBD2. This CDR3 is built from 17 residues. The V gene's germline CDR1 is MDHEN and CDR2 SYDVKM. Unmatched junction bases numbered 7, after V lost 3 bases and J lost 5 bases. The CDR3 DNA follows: TGTGCCAGCAGTTTCGGGACTAGCGGGAGGATTAGGGAGACCCAGTACTTC. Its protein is CASSFGTSGRIRETQYF.

CDR3 residues: CASTMSSYNSPLHF. The CDR3 DNA follows: TGTGCCAGCACCATGAGCTCCTATAATTCACCCCTCCACTTT. The chain links TRBV28 to TRBJ1-6; D unresolved. V was shortened by 7 bases and J by 0 bases, with 7 bases between the two germline ends. The CDR3 is made up of 14 amino acids. Germline CDR1 MDHEN, CDR2 SYDVKM.

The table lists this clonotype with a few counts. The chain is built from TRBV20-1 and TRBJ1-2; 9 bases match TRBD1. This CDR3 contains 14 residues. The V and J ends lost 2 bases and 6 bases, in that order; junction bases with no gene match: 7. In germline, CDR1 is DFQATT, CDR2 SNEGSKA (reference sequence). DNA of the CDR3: TGCAGTGCTAGACCCACAGGGGGCGGGGATGGCTACACCTTC. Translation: CSARPTGGGDGYTF.

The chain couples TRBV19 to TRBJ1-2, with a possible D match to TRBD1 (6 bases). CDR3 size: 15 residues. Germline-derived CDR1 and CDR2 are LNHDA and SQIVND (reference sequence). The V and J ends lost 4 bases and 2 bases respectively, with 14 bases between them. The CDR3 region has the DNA TGTGCCAGTAGTAGAACCGGGACAAACAACTATGGCTACACCTTC. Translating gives CASSRTGTNNYGYTF.

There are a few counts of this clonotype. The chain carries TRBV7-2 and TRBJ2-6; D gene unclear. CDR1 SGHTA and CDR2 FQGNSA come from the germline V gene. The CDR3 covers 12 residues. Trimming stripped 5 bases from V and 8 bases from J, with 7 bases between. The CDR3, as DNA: TGTGCCAGCAGCGCCCCGTCCAACGTCCTGACTTTC. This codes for CASSAPSNVLTF. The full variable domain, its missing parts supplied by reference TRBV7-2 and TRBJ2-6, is GAGVSQSPSNKVTEKGKDVELRCDPISGHTALYWYRQSLGQGLEFLIYFQGNSAPDKSGLPSDRFSAERTGGSVSTLTIQRTQQEDSAVYLCASSAPSNVLTFGAGSRLTVL.

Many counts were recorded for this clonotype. CDR3 bases: TGTGCCAGCGGACAGGGGCGAGGAACTGAAGCTTTCTTT. Protein product: CASGQGRGTEAFF. The rearrangement uses TRBV2 and TRBJ1-1, with TRBD1 matching over 9 bases. The CDR3 is 13 residues long. The germline CDR1 and CDR2 sequences are SNHLY and FYNNEI. Unmatched junction bases numbered 6, after V lost 8 bases and J lost 5 bases.

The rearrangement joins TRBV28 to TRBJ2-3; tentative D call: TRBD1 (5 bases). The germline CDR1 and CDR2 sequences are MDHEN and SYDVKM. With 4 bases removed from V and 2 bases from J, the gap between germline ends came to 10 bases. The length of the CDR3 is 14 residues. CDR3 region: CASSSDSVTDTQYF. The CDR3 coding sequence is TGTGCCAGCAGTTCAGACAGTGTCACAGATACGCAGTATTTT.

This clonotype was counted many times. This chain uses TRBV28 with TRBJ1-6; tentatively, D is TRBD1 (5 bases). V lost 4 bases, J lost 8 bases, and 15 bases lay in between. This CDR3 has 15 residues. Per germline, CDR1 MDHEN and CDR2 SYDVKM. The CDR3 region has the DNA TGTGCCAGCAGTTCGGCGGGACGCAGAGATTCACCCCTCCACTTT. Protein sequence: CASSSAGRRDSPLHF.

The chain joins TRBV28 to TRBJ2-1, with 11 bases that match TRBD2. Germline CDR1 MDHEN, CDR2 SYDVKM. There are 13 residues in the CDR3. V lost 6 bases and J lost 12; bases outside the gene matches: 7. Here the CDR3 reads CASSLGLAGGQFF. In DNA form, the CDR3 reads TGTGCCAGCAGCTTAGGGCTAGCGGGAGGGCAGTTCTTC.

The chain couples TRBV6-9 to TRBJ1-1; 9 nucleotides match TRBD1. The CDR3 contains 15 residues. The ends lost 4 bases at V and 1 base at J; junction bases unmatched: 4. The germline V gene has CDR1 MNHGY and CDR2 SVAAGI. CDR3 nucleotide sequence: TGTGCCAGCAGTTTAATGACAGGGGGGAACACTGAAGCTTTCTTT. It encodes CASSLMTGGNTEAFF.

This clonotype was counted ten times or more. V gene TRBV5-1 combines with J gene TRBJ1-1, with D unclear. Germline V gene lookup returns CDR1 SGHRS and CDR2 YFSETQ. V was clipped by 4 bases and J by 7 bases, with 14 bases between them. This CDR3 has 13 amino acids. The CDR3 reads CASSDPSRFEAFF. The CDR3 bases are TGCGCCAGCAGCGACCCAAGTCGATTTGAAGCTTTCTTT.

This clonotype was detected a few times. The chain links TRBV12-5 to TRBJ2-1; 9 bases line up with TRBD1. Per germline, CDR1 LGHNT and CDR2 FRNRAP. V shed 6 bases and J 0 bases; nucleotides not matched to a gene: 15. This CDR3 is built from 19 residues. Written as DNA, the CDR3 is TGTGCTAGTGGCACTCCGGAACAGGGGGCGATCGGCTCCTACAATGAGCAGTTCTTC. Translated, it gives CASGTPEQGAIGSYNEQFF.

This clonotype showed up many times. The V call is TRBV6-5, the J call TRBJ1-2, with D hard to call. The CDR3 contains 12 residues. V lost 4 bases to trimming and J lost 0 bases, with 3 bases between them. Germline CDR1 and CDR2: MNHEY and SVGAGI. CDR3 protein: CASSFPNYGYTF. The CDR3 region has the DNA TGTGCCAGCAGTTTTCCTAACTATGGCTACACCTTC.

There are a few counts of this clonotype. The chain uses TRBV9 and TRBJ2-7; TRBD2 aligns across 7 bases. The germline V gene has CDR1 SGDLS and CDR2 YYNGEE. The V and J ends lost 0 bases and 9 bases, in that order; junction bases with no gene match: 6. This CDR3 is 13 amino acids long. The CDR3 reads CASSVGGGSWQYF. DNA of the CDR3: TGTGCCAGCAGCGTAGGCGGGGGTTCTTGGCAGTACTTC.

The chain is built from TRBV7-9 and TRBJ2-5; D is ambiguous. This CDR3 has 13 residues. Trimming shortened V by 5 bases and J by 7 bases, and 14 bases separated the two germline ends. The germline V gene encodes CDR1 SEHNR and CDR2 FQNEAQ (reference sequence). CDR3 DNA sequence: TGTGCCAGCAGCCGTCCCGGGCAGTTGACCCAGTACTTC. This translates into CASSRPGQLTQYF.

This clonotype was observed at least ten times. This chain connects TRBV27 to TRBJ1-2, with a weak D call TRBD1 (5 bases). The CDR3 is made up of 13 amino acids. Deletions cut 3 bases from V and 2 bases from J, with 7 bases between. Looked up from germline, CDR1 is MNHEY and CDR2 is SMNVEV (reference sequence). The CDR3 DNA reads TGTGCCAGCAGTTTCGGGGGGAACTATGGCTACACCTTC. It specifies CASSFGGNYGYTF.

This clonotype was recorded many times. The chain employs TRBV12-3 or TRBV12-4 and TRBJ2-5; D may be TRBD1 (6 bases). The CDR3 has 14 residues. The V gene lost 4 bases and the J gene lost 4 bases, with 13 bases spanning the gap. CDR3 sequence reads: CASSWGHLRETQYF. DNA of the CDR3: TGTGCCAGCAGTTGGGGACATCTTCGAGAGACCCAGTACTTC.

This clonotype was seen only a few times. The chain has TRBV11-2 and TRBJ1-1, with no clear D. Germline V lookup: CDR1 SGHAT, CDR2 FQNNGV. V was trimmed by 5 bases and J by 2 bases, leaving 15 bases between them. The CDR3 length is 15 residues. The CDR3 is CASSRAPRRNTEAFF. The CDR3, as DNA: TGTGCCAGCAGCCGGGCCCCCCGGCGAAACACTGAAGCTTTCTTT.

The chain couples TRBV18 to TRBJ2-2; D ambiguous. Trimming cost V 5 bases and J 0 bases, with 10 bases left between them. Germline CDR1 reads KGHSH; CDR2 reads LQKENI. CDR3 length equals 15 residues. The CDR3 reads CASSSGSANTGELFF. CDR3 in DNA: TGTGCCAGCTCAAGTGGGTCCGCGAACACCGGGGAGCTGTTTTTT.

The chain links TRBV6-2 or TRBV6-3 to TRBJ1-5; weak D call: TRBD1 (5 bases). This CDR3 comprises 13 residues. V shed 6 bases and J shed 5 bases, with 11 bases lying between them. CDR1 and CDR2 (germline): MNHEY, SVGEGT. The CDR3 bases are TGTGCCAGCAGAGGGACCGCAGATCAGCCCCAGCATTTT. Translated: CASRGTADQPQHF.

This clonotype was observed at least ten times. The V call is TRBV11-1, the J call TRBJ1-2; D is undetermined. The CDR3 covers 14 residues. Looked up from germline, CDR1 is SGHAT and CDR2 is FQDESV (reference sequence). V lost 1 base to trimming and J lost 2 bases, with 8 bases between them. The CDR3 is CASSLEATNYGYTF. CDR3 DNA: TGTGCCAGCAGCTTAGAGGCCACGAACTATGGCTACACCTTC.

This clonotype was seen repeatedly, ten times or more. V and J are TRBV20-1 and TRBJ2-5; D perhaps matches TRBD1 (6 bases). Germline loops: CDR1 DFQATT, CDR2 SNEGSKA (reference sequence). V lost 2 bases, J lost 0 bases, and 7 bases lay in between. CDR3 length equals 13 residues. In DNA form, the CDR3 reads TGCAGTGCTAGAAGGGACAACCAAGAGACCCAGTACTTC. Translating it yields CSARRDNQETQYF.

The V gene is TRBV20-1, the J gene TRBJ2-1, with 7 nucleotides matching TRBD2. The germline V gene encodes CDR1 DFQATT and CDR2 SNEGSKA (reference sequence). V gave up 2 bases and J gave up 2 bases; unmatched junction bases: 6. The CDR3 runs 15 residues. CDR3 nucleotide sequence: TGCAGTGCTAGACCCAGCGGGAAGACCTACAATGAGCAGTTCTTC. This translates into CSARPSGKTYNEQFF.

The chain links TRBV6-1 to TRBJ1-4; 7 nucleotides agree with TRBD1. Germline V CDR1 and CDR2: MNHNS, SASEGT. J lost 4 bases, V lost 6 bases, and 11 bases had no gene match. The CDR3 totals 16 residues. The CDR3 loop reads CASSPIQGLGNEKLFF. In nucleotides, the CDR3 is TGTGCCAGCAGCCCCATACAGGGGTTGGGTAATGAAAAACTGTTTTTT.